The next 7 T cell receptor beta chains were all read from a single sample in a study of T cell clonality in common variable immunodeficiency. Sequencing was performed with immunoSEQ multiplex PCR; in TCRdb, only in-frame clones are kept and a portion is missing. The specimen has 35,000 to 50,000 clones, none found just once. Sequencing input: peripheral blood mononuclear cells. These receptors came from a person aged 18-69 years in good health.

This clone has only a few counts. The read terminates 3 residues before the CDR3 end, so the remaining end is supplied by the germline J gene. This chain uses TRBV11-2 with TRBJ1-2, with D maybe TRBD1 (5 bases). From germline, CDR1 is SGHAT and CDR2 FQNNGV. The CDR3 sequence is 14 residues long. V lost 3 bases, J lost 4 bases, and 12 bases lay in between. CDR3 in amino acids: CASSFQGTGYGYTF. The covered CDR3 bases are TGTGCCAGCAGCTTCCAGGGCACTGGCTATGGC.

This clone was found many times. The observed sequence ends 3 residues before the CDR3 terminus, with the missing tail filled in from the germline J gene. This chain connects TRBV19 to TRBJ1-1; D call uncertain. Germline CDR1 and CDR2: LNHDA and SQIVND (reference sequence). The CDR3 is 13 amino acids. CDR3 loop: CASSPRVLKKAFF. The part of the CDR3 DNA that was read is TGTGCCAGTAGTCCCCGGGTTTTGAAGAAA.

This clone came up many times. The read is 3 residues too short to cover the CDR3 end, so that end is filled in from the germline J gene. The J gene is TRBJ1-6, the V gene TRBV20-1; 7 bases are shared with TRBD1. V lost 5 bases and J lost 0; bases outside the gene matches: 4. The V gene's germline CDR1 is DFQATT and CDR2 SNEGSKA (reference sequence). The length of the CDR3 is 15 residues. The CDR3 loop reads CSAGQASSYNSPLHF. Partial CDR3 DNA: TGCAGTGCTGGACAGGCAAGCTCCTATAATTCACCC.

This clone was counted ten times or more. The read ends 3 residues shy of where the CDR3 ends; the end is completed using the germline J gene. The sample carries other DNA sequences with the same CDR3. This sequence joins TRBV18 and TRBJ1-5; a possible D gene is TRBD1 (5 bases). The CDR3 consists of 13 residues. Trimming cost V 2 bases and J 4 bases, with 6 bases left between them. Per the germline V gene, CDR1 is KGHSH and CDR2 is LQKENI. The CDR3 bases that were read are TGTGCCAGCTCACCAGAGGGGAATCAGCCC. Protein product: CASSPEGNQP. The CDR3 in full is CASSPEGNQPQHF. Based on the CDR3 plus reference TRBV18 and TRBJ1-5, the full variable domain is NAGVMQNPRHLVRRRGQEARLRCSPMKGHSHVYWYRQLPEEGLKFMVYLQKENIIDESGMPKERFSAEFPKEGPSILRIQQVVRGDSAAYFCASSPEGNQPQHFGDGTRLSIL.

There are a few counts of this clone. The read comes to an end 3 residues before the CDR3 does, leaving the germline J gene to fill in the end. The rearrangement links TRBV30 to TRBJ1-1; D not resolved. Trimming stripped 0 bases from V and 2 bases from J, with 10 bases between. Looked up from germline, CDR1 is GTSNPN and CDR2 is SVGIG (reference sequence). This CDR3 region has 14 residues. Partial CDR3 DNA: TGTGCCTGGAGTGTACAGCACTCCAACACTGAA. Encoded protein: CAWSVQHSNTE. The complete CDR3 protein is CAWSVQHSNTEAFF.

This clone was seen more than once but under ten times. The part of the CDR3 DNA that was read is TGTGCCAGCAGCTCCGGACAGGGGAATGAC. This gives the protein CASSSGQGND. In full, the CDR3 reads CASSSGQGNDYTF. V is TRBV7-9 and J is TRBJ1-2, with 9 bases that match TRBD1. The sequenced fragment ends 3 residues before the CDR3 boundary, so the rest is inferred from the germline J gene. The CDR3 runs to 13 residues. Germline CDR1 is SEHNR and CDR2 is FQNEAQ (reference sequence).

Here the CDR3 reads CASSEKSYTYEQYF. The CDR3 bases that were read are TGCGCCAGCAGTGAGAAATCGTATACCTACGAG. V and J are TRBV10-2 and TRBJ2-7; no reliable D call. The observed sequence ends 3 residues before the CDR3 terminus, with the missing tail filled in from the germline J gene. Trimming left V 2 bases short and J 2 bases short, with 10 bases between. Germline lookup yields CDR1 WSHSY and CDR2 SAAADI. This CDR3 region has 14 residues.